These 2 T cell receptor beta chains came from one sample sequenced in a study of blood T cells in healthy people across ages. Using a J-beta primer mix together with a sample-barcoded 5' primer, a second PCR was run for 7 to 11 cycles. TCRdb passed the 5' RACE reads through MiXCR, listing each CDR3 protein once. The repertoire holds about 670,000 distinct CDR3 sequences, approximately 40% seen once, with approximately 29% in the top ten. Sequencing was carried out using blood. The receptors were gathered from a man older than 75 in good health.

This clonotype showed up just a few times. This rearrangement joins TRBV5-1 to TRBJ2-1, with D hard to call. CDR1 and CDR2 from the germline V gene are SGHRS and YFSETQ. The CDR3 loop spans 14 amino acids. V lost 2 bases, J lost 3 bases, and 9 bases lay in between. DNA of the CDR3: TGCGCCAGCAGCTTACCAGGAAACTACAATGAGCAGTTCTTC. Encoded protein: CASSLPGNYNEQFF. Supplemented by reference TRBV5-1 and TRBJ2-1, the full variable domain reads KAGVTQTPRYLIKTRGQQVTLSCSPISGHRSVSWYQQTPGQGLQFLFEYFSETQRNKGNFPGRFSGRQFSNSRSEMNVSTLELGDSALYLCASSLPGNYNEQFFGPGTRLTVL.

This clonotype was observed a handful of times. V and J are TRBV20-1 and TRBJ2-5, with D perhaps TRBD1 (6 bases). Germline CDR1 and CDR2: DFQATT and SNEGSKA (reference sequence). This CDR3 contains 12 residues. Written as DNA, the CDR3 is TGCAGCGGGGACATTCGCCAAGAGACCCAGTACTTC. Translation gives CSGDIRQETQYF.